This T cell receptor (beta chain) was obtained from a study of T cells in Graves' hyperthyroidism and ophthalmopathy. The study, taken as a whole, reports: Most thyroid clonotypes expanded above 0.001 were also detected in blood.

The ends were cut back, 0 bases at V and 2 bases at J, with 16 bases in the middle. The germline V gene encodes CDR1 MNHNS and CDR2 SASEGT. This CDR3 has 17 amino acids. This clonotype was seen repeatedly, ten times or more. Its antigen is as yet unknown. Authors of the study amplified TCR beta CDR3 regions from RNA transcripts. TCR CDR3 regions were first amplified by RT-PCR with HTBI primers. TCRdb passed the multiplex PCR reads through MiXCR, listing each CDR3 protein once. The sample lists 600,000 to 750,000 distinct CDR3 sequences, approximately 15% seen once, with around 15% in the top ten. For the diagnoses, clinical symptoms, serum thyroxine and TRAb, thyroid ultrasound and orbital computed tomography were used.

This receptor was identified in a man aged 50-59 years with Graves' hyperthyroidism. Sequencing was done on a sample of blood. The V call is TRBV6-1, the J call TRBJ1-1, with D uncertain. The CDR3 nucleotides read TGTGCCAGCAGTGAAGCGATGTGGGTGACGGAAAACACTGAAGCTTTCTTT. It specifies CASSEAMWVTENTEAFF.